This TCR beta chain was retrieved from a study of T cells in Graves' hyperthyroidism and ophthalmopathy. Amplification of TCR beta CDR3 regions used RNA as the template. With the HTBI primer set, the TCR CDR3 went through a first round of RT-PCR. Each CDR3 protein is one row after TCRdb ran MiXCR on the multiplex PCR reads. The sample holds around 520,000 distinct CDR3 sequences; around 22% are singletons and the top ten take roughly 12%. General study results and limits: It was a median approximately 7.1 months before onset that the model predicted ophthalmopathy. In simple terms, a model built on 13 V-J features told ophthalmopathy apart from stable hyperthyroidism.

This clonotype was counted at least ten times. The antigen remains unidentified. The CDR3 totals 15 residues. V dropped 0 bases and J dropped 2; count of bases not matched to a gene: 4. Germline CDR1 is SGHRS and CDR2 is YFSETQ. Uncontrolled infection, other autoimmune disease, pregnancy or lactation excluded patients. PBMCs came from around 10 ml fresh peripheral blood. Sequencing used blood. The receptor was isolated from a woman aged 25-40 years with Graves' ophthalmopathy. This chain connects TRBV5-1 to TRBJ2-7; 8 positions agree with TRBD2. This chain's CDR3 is CASSLDGGVPYEQYF. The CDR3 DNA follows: TGCGCCAGCAGCTTGGACGGGGGGGTCCCCTACGAGCAGTACTTC.